A few counts support the clone carrying this TCR beta chain. This CDR3 comprises 17 residues. In germline, CDR1 is SGHTA, CDR2 FQGNSA. V shed 0 bases and J shed 0 bases, with 14 bases lying between them. As originally analysed: With a range of roughly 23,224 to 690,600, the median per sample was 95,638 TCRs. Using its own MiXCR run on the RACE reads, TCRdb lists one record per CDR3 protein. The V and J calls reflect TCRdb's pipeline rather than the authors' work. The sample consists of around 130,000 distinct CDR3 sequences, roughly 10% of them appearing once. These data originate in a study of human T cells and chemical hapten exposure. At the level of the study: Donors were sensitized with 2% DPC on the upper inner arm. Patch tests delivered 0.01% DPC to the upper back and were evaluated at 6 days.

Time point in this sample: patch test 3, about 24 weeks after DPC sensitization. Noted treatment: therapeutic diphenylcyclopropenone sensitization with weekly scalp DPC. Researchers sampled blood before each patch test went on. Sequenced material: whole blood, taken in connection with sensitization to the hapten diphenylcyclopropenone (DPC). The clonotype comes from a woman aged 50 to 60 with alopecia areata. Some clones in this sample may be carry-over from other donors' samples. V and J are TRBV7-2 and TRBJ1-1; the D gene is possibly TRBD1 (5 bases). CDR3 loop: CASSLAAGKVMNTEAFF. As DNA, the CDR3 is TGTGCCAGCAGCTTAGCGGCAGGGAAGGTAATGAACACTGAAGCTTTCTTT.